This paragraph covers one TCR beta chain sequence. The clone's antigen remains unknown. Base qualities are not provided; no much larger clone lies one nucleotide away. Samples from volunteer blood donors who had recovered from COVID-19 were contributed by a second Seattle source. Each collaborating institution followed its own protocols to collect whole blood in K2EDTA tubes. Collaborator samples were shipped for TCRbeta analysis as frozen whole blood, isolated PBMCs, or DNA extracted from either sample type. TCRbeta CDR3 regions were amplified from genomic DNA using the immunoSEQ Assay, a bias-controlled multiplex PCR. Processing in the source paper ran as follows. The number of nucleated cells in each sample was estimated by amplification of reference gene primers within the assay. Sequence reads were collapsed and filtered to measure the absolute abundance of every unique TCRbeta CDR3 rearrangement. Productive Simpson clonality was computed per sample as the square root of Simpson's diversity index over productive rearrangements. Here the immuneACCESS table is served through TCRdb, limited to in-frame sequences with V and J called. Missing clones are a known gap in these copies; in checked studies unresolved V genes cover under half, and the rest lacks a known reason. V and J calls and clone size follow that table, whereas D and trimming were derived from the DNA. Here the sample has 200,000 to 250,000 clones; roughly 86% occur a single time. Jointly, the top ten make up 3% of the sample.

This sample was included in a study of blood T cell repertoires in COVID-19 (TCRdb year 2020). Regarding the complete study: Collaborator samples came from the United States, Italy and Spain and covered acute and convalescent phases of COVID-19. The material from the prospective study consisted of cDNA or gDNA derived from T cells, B-cell-depleted T cells, or PBMCs. Subjects who had been exposed to COVID-19, were actively infected with it, or had recovered from it provided the deeply sampled blood TCRbeta repertoires that made up the dataset. The repertoires were made available in a free public database intended to serve as a resource for research on the immune response to SARS-CoV-2. The samples were drawn from the first 160 participants of the ongoing ImmuneRACE study and from 1,254 subjects provided by 6 global collaborators. Nearly every sample came with metadata listing a de-identified subject ID, COVID-19 status, age in years and sex. Where available, HLA class I and class II types were taken from metadata supplied by the sample provider and were not determined by assay-based typing.

Study-level results and caveats: The quantity of clinical and demographic metadata differed by source and by participant and was supplied without curation.

The TCR originated in a woman aged 25 to 39 who had recovered from COVID-19. Sequenced input: peripheral blood.

The CDR3 in this case is CAAGLGQGNQPQHF. The bases are TGTGCCGCGGGGCTGGGACAGGGAAATCAGCCCCAGCATTTT. The V gene is TRBV19 and the J gene is TRBJ1-5; 9 of the junction bases match TRBD1. At the junction V is shortened by 11 bases and J by 4 bases; bases outside the gene matches: 9. CDR1 and CDR2, looked up from the germline V gene (reference sequence), are LNHDA and SQIVND. The CDR3 starts with the cysteine, ends with the phenylalanine, and has 14 residues. The CDR3 DNA has 42 bases and is translated from base 1. Where the CDR3 stops, the reference TRBV19 and TRBJ1-5 genes take over; the full variable domain is DGGITQSPKYLFRKEGQNVTLSCEQNLNHDAMYWYRQDPGQGLRLIYYSQIVNDFQKGDIAEGYSVSREKKESFPLTVTSAQKNPTAFYLCAAGLGQGNQPQHFGDGTRLSIL.